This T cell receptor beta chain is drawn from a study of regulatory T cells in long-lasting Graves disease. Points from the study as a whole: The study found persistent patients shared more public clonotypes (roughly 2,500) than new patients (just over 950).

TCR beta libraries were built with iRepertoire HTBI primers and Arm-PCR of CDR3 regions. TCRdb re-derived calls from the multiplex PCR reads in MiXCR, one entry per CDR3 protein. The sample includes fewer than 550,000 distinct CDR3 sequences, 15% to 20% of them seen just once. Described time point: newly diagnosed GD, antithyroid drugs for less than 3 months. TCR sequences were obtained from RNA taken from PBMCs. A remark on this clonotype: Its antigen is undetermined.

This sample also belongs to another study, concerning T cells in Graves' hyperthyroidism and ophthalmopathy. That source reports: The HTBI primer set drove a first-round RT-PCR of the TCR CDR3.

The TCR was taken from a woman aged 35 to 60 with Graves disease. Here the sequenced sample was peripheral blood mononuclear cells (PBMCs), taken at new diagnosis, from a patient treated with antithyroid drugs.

DNA of the CDR3: TGTGCCAGCAGTGAAATTGCCGGGAGCAATCAGCCCCAGCATTTT. Translated: CASSEIAGSNQPQHF. The chain combines TRBV6-2 or TRBV6-3 with TRBJ1-5; D is uncertain. Trimming pared 5 bases from V and 1 base from J, leaving 12 bases between. This CDR3 has 15 amino acids. CDR1 and CDR2 (germline): MNHEY, SVGEGT.